This TCR beta chain stems from a study of PD-1 blockade in classical Hodgkin lymphoma. General observations from the study: Complete responders entered with baseline diversity on par with newly diagnosed patients, the results showed. CD4+ but not CD8+ TCR diversity rose significantly by C4D1.

This CDR3 has 14 residues. CDR1 is SGHVS, CDR2 FQNEAQ, per germline. The V end lost 3 bases, the J end lost 2 bases, and 11 bases lay between the germline ends. Only in-frame clones appear in the TCRdb table, and some are missing; sequencing was by immunoSEQ multiplex PCR. Of 40,000 to 50,000 clones in the sample, more than 70% were seen once. In this sample, this clone turned up a few times. Its specificity is not known. Every patient relapsed after autologous stem cell transplantation, and brentuximab vedotin exposure varied. Sequencing used peripheral blood mononuclear cells (PBMCs), obtained at baseline. This clonotype was sampled from a human donor with classical Hodgkin lymphoma. The chain combines TRBV7-8 with TRBJ2-7; D may be TRBD1 or TRBD2 (5 bases each). The DNA for the CDR3 is TGTGCCAGCAGCTTCGGGGCAAATACCTACGAGCAGTACTTC. It codes for CASSFGANTYEQYF.